The rows below give T cell receptor beta chains drawn from one sample of a study of T cells in Graves' hyperthyroidism and ophthalmopathy. TCRdb called the multiplex PCR reads again in MiXCR, with one record for every CDR3 protein. The table shows 350,000 or so distinct CDR3 sequences, with about 18% occurring only once. The source material was blood. The source of these receptors is a woman between 50 and 59 years old with Graves' hyperthyroidism. Each CDR3 is given with its conserved first and last residue. The order of the fields is CDR3 DNA, CDR3 protein, V gene, CDR3 length, clone size, J gene, D gene. A D gene is named only where the DNA matches it firmly. Size tells how often a clone was seen (once, few, many) or the class of an expanded clone, and some rows leave it out.

TGTGCCAGCAGTTTGTGGGCTACATTCTCTGGAAACACCATATATTTT | CASSLWATFSGNTIYF | TRBV6-1 | 16 | . | TRBJ1-3 | .
TGTGCCAGTAGTCACTCGGACAGGCCTACCTACGAGCAGTACTTC | CASSHSDRPTYEQYF | TRBV19 | 15 | . | TRBJ2-7 | TRBD1
TGTGCCAGCGCCTCCCTCCGGGACACCCCCTACGAGCAGTACTTC | CASASLRDTPYEQYF | TRBV27 | 15 | . | TRBJ2-7 | .
TGTGCCAGTAGTGCTAATGGTGGGGCCAACGTCCTGACTTTC | CASSANGGANVLTF | TRBV19 | 14 | once | TRBJ2-6 | .
TGCAGTGGGACAGGAAACACCGGGGAGCTGTTTTTT | CSGTGNTGELFF | TRBV20-1 | 12 | many | TRBJ2-2 | TRBD1
TGTGCCACCAGCAGAGAGTATAGCTTGATCACACGAGACACTGAAGCTTTCTTT | CATSREYSLITRDTEAFF | TRBV15 | 18 | few | TRBJ1-1 | .
TGTGCCACCGGGACAGGAGGCTACGAGCAGTACTTC | CATGTGGYEQYF | TRBV28 | 12 | many | TRBJ2-7 | TRBD1
TGTGCCAGCAGCCAGGAAGCAGATACGCAGTATTTT | CASSQEADTQYF | TRBV2 | 12 | many | TRBJ2-3 | .
TGTGCCAGCAGTGCTTCAGGGAGATTTAATGAAAAACTGTTTTTT | CASSASGRFNEKLFF | TRBV2 | 15 | few | TRBJ1-4 | .
TGCAGCGTTGACGCGGGGGGCGACACTAGCACAGATACGCAGTATTTT | CSVDAGGDTSTDTQYF | TRBV29-1 | 16 | . | TRBJ2-3 | TRBD2
TGTGCCAGCAGTTCACCGGACAGCCAGGGGGAGACCCAGTACTTC | CASSSPDSQGETQYF | TRBV12-3/TRBV12-4 | 15 | many | TRBJ2-5 | .
TGCGCCAGCAAGGCGGACAGGGCGGTGGGAAATGAGCAGTTCTTC | CASKADRAVGNEQFF | TRBV10-2 | 15 | . | TRBJ2-1 | TRBD1
TGTGCCAGCAGCTTGGGGACGGTTGCCTGGGAAGAAAAACTGTTTTTT | CASSLGTVAWEEKLFF | TRBV5-6 | 16 | many | TRBJ1-4 | .
TGTGCCAGCAGCCAAGGGGACTCTGGGCCCTACAGTGAGCAGTTCTTC | CASSQGDSGPYSEQFF | TRBV3-1 | 16 | . | TRBJ2-1 | .
TGTGCCAGCAGTTACGTTTCAGGGAACTATGGCTACACCTTC | CASSYVSGNYGYTF | TRBV6-5 | 14 | . | TRBJ1-2 | .
TGTGCCATCAGTGAGTCGCCCAACAATCAGCCCCAGCATTTT | CAISESPNNQPQHF | TRBV10-3 | 14 | many | TRBJ1-5 | .
TGTGCCAGCAGCGACTCCAAATGGGGGAGTAGCCCCATGGATACGCAGTATTTT | CASSDSKWGSSPMDTQYF | TRBV9 | 18 | few | TRBJ2-3 | .
TGCGCCAGCAGCTTGTTTGCCCTTAATGAGCAGTTCTTC | CASSLFALNEQFF | TRBV5-1 | 13 | few | TRBJ2-1 | .
TGTGCCATCAGTGATACGGGGTCTAGAAACACCATATATTTT | CAISDTGSRNTIYF | TRBV10-3 | 14 | . | TRBJ1-3 | .
TGCAGTGCGCCCGCCAGCCCCTCTAGCGGAAGGGAGACCCAGTACTTC | CSAPASPSSGRETQYF | TRBV20-1 | 16 | many | TRBJ2-5 | TRBD2
TGTGCCAGCAGTGGGACAGGAGTCTATGGCTACACCTTC | CASSGTGVYGYTF | TRBV2 | 13 | . | TRBJ1-2 | TRBD1
TGTGCCAGCAAAACCCTGACAGTTTCCTACAATGAGCAGTTCTTC | CASKTLTVSYNEQFF | TRBV28 | 15 | . | TRBJ2-1 | .
TGTGCCTGGAGTCGAGGAGGGGACAGCACAGATACGCAGTATTTT | CAWSRGGDSTDTQYF | TRBV30 | 15 | many | TRBJ2-3 | .
TGTGCCAGCAGCTTAGAAGCGAACTATGGCTACACCTTC | CASSLEANYGYTF | TRBV11-2 | 13 | many | TRBJ1-2 | .
TGTGCCAGCACCCGTTCCTGGGGCGAAACTGAAGCTTTCTTT | CASTRSWGETEAFF | TRBV7-9 | 14 | many | TRBJ1-1 | .
TGTGCCATCAGTGAGACGAGCGGGGGGCTAACCGGGGAGCTGTTTTTT | CAISETSGGLTGELFF | TRBV10-3 | 16 | . | TRBJ2-2 | TRBD2
TGTGCCAGCAGTTCGTTAGCGGGGGGGCTAAGTGAGACCCAGTACTTC | CASSSLAGGLSETQYF | TRBV6-1 | 16 | many | TRBJ2-5 | TRBD2
TGTGCCAGCAGTGAAGCGCTTCGGGATATCCTTAGGAACACTGAAGCTTTCTTT | CASSEALRDILRNTEAFF | TRBV6-1 | 18 | many | TRBJ1-1 | .
TGTGCCAGCAGTCCCGGGACTAGCTACACCGGGGAGCTGTTTTTT | CASSPGTSYTGELFF | TRBV27 | 15 | . | TRBJ2-2 | TRBD2
TGTGCCAGCAGCTTGGCGCCGGGTGGGGGGGGTACGCAGTATTTT | CASSLAPGGGGTQYF | TRBV7-3 | 15 | many | TRBJ2-3 | TRBD2
TGTGCCGTCTCAGCGGGGGGGGGCACCGGGGAGCTGTTTTTT | CAVSAGGGTGELFF | TRBV27 | 14 | few | TRBJ2-2 | TRBD2
TGTGCCAGCTCGGGAAGGGGAGATACCGGGGAGCTGTTTTTT | CASSGRGDTGELFF | TRBV25-1 | 14 | . | TRBJ2-2 | .
TGTGCCAGCAGCTTCTATACGGGACAGCTTAATGAAAAACTGTTTTTT | CASSFYTGQLNEKLFF | TRBV7-9 | 16 | few | TRBJ1-4 | TRBD1
TGTGCCAGTATCGACAGGGGGCACACCGGGGAGCTGTTTTTT | CASIDRGHTGELFF | TRBV19 | 14 | . | TRBJ2-2 | TRBD1
TGTGCCAGCAGTTCTCGGTTCCCGGGCACTGAAGCTTTCTTT | CASSSRFPGTEAFF | TRBV27 | 14 | many | TRBJ1-1 | .
TGTGCCAGCTCACCATCAATCGGGAATACTGAAGCTTTCTTT | CASSPSIGNTEAFF | TRBV18 | 14 | many | TRBJ1-1 | .
TGTGCCAGCGGGGCTAGCGGGGACAATGAGCAGTTCTTC | CASGASGDNEQFF | TRBV6-1 | 13 | . | TRBJ2-1 | TRBD2
TGTGCCAGCAGTGAAATACAGGGGGCCGTCGGAAATGAAAAACTGTTTTTT | CASSEIQGAVGNEKLFF | TRBV6-1 | 17 | few | TRBJ1-4 | TRBD1
TGTGCCAGTAGCAGGGGGCTCGGTCAGCCCCAGCATTTT | CASSRGLGQPQHF | TRBV19 | 13 | . | TRBJ1-5 | TRBD1
TGCGCCAGCAGACCCCCGACAGGGAACACCGGGGAGCTGTTTTTT | CASRPPTGNTGELFF | TRBV5-1 | 15 | . | TRBJ2-2 | .
TGCGCCAGCAGCTTGGACAATGAGCAGTTCTTC | CASSLDNEQFF | TRBV5-1 | 11 | many | TRBJ2-1 | .
TGTGCCAGCAGTTACTCGGGGGCCCCCTCGACAGGGGGAACTAATGAAAAACTGTTTTTT | CASSYSGAPSTGGTNEKLFF | TRBV6-5 | 20 | . | TRBJ1-4 | TRBD1
TGCAGTGCCAAATGGAGGGGGAACGCCGGGGAGCTGTTTTTT | CSAKWRGNAGELFF | TRBV20-1 | 14 | many | TRBJ2-2 | .
TGTGCCAGCAGTCCCCTCGCGAGGCATGAAAAACTGTTTTTT | CASSPLARHEKLFF | TRBV6-1 | 14 | . | TRBJ1-4 | .
TGTGCCAGCAGCTTACCCGCAGGGCCTACCCAGAACACCGGGGAGCTGTTTTTT | CASSLPAGPTQNTGELFF | TRBV7-9 | 18 | many | TRBJ2-2 | .
TGTGCCAGCAGTTTGGCGGGACACACAGATACGCAGTATTTT | CASSLAGHTDTQYF | TRBV12-3/TRBV12-4 | 14 | many | TRBJ2-3 | .
TGTGCCAGCGCCGAGGGGGGGGAGAACACTGAAGCTTTCTTT | CASAEGGENTEAFF | TRBV6-1 | 14 | few | TRBJ1-1 | .
TGTGCCAGCAGCTTGCCAACAGGGCTGCGGGATGAAAAACTGTTTTTT | CASSLPTGLRDEKLFF | TRBV5-5 | 16 | few | TRBJ1-4 | .
TGTGCCAGCAGTCGGGACAGGCTTAATGAAAAACTGTTTTTT | CASSRDRLNEKLFF | TRBV28 | 14 | few | TRBJ1-4 | TRBD1
TGTGCCTGGAGCCGATTTAGCGGGGTAAACACCGGGGAGCTGTTTTTT | CAWSRFSGVNTGELFF | TRBV30 | 16 | once | TRBJ2-2 | TRBD2
TGCAGTGCTAGTCGGGACTCCTACAATGAGCAGTTCTTC | CSASRDSYNEQFF | TRBV20-1 | 13 | many | TRBJ2-1 | .
TGTGCCAGCAGCGCCAGGGGGGCACGGGGATCACCCCTCCACTTT | CASSARGARGSPLHF | TRBV2 | 15 | few | TRBJ1-6 | TRBD1
TGTGCCAGCAGCTCGAGGTGGGATACGCAGTATTTT | CASSSRWDTQYF | TRBV7-2 | 12 | few | TRBJ2-3 | .
TGTGCCAGCAGCCAAGAGGGAATTCATGGCTACACCTTC | CASSQEGIHGYTF | TRBV3-1 | 13 | many | TRBJ1-2 | .
TGTGCCAGTAGGTGGGCGGGGAACACAGATACGCAGTATTTT | CASRWAGNTDTQYF | TRBV28 | 14 | many | TRBJ2-3 | .
TGTGCCAGCAGTTTTGGGAGCACAGATACGCAGTATTTT | CASSFGSTDTQYF | TRBV12-3/TRBV12-4 | 13 | many | TRBJ2-3 | .
TGCAGCGTTGAGTGGGGGGCTTTCTTT | CSVEWGAFF | TRBV29-1 | 9 | . | TRBJ1-1 | .
TGTGCCAGCAGCCAAGTTGGTAGTGATTCACCCCTCCACTTT | CASSQVGSDSPLHF | TRBV14 | 14 | few | TRBJ1-6 | .
TGTGCCAGCAGCCAAGAGAGCAGGTTTATGTCCTACACCTTC | CASSQESRFMSYTF | TRBV14 | 14 | few | TRBJ1-2 | .
TGTGCTAGTGGTTTGGTTCTGGGTTTGCATGAGCAGTTCTTC | CASGLVLGLHEQFF | TRBV12-5 | 14 | many | TRBJ2-1 | .